The clone carrying this TCR beta chain was seen at least ten times. What it binds is unknown. The entry originates in a study of shared clonotypes between healthy human individuals. Findings and limits, study-wide: Sequencing depth was expected to affect clonotype sharing among donors.

The germline V gene encodes CDR1 SEHNR and CDR2 FQNEAQ (reference sequence). This CDR3 comprises 14 residues. Deletions cut 7 bases from V and 3 bases from J, with 16 bases between. Profiled with immunoSEQ multiplex PCR; TCRdb holds only in-frame clones, not every one. The sample consists of just under 95,000 clones, almost 70% of them appearing once. Material for sequencing was memory CD8+ T cells sorted from blood. Stated subset: CD45RO+ cells pooled with CCR7-negative TemRA cells. The TCR originated in a man between 25 and 39 years old in good health. The V and J genes are TRBV7-9 and TRBJ2-7; TRBD2 is a possible D gene (5 bases). CDR3 sequence (DNA): TGTGCCAGCATTAATACCGGGGTGAACTACGAGCAGTACTTC. As protein: CASINTGVNYEQYF.